This is a list of T cell receptor beta chains from one sample in a study of T cells in Graves' hyperthyroidism and ophthalmopathy. TCRdb called the multiplex PCR reads again in MiXCR, with one record for every CDR3 protein. The profile shows under 400,000 distinct CDR3 sequences, around 15% of them singletons. Sequencing was done on a sample of blood. The origin of the receptors is a woman aged 60-70 years with Graves' ophthalmopathy. Each CDR3 is given with its conserved first and last residue. Fields, in order: J gene, V gene, CDR3 protein.

J: TRBJ2-2; V: TRBV2; CDR3: CASSEVPPGAGGELFF
J: TRBJ2-2; V: TRBV28; CDR3: CASRRGRGMNTGELFF
J: TRBJ2-7; V: TRBV20-1; CDR3: CSAGLAGGHEQYF
J: TRBJ1-3; V: TRBV19; CDR3: CASIAFRSSGNTIYF
J: TRBJ1-5; V: TRBV28; CDR3: CASSLTRASRRQPQHF
J: TRBJ2-2; V: TRBV29-1; CDR3: CSVFGTYGELFF
J: TRBJ2-1; V: TRBV7-9; CDR3: CASSTGTGTWNEQFF
J: TRBJ1-4; V: TRBV6-1; CDR3: CASSESQTELFF
J: TRBJ2-3; V: TRBV6-1; CDR3: CASTRVGARTDTQYF
J: TRBJ2-2; V: TRBV5-1; CDR3: CASSSSRPNTGELFF
J: TRBJ2-2; V: TRBV20-1; CDR3: CSARVARTNTGELFF
J: TRBJ1-4; V: TRBV7-8; CDR3: CASSPRTLEKLFF
J: TRBJ1-4; V: TRBV30; CDR3: CAWSEGRRNEKLFF
J: TRBJ1-4; V: TRBV2; CDR3: CASSQGQGINEKLFF
J: TRBJ2-7; V: TRBV7-9; CDR3: CASKGSKEQYF
J: TRBJ2-3; V: TRBV7-8; CDR3: CASSLVAGTSGRALGDTQYF
J: TRBJ2-7; V: TRBV3-1; CDR3: CASSQGGLADSYEQYF
J: TRBJ2-3; V: TRBV5-6; CDR3: CASTERDTQYF
J: TRBJ2-5; V: TRBV2; CDR3: CASRGQGGETQYF
J: TRBJ2-1; V: TRBV4-1; CDR3: CASSVGAGRTYNEQFF
J: TRBJ1-1; V: TRBV18; CDR3: CASSPGTGGRNTEAFF
J: TRBJ2-3; V: TRBV30; CDR3: CAGSGRGTDTQYF
J: TRBJ2-3; V: TRBV5-1; CDR3: CASSSLAGGPQDTQYF
J: TRBJ2-7; V: TRBV11-3; CDR3: CASSLGTGEQYF
J: TRBJ2-1; V: TRBV29-1; CDR3: CSVSPQWREGEQFF
J: TRBJ2-7; V: TRBV27; CDR3: CASRAFAEEQYF